The entry below gives a single T cell receptor (beta chain) sequence along with its context. This CDR3 is built from 12 residues. The V gene lost 5 bases and the J gene lost 5 bases, with 9 bases spanning the gap. CDR1 is MNHEY, CDR2 SVGAGI, per germline. Survey-level TCR beta sequencing used the immunoSEQ assay. The data were produced by immunoSEQ multiplex PCR, yet TCRdb's version contains in-frame clones alone and is incomplete. The profile shows about 50,000 clones, roughly 93% of them singletons. Input material: PBMCs. The TCR originated in a man aged 35 to 55 with rheumatoid arthritis. The chain joins TRBV6-5 to TRBJ1-2; unclear D gene. CDR3 DNA sequence: TGTGCCAGCAGTCCGTATGGGTATGGCTACACCTTC. Translation gives CASSPYGYGYTF.